The following is a T cell receptor (beta chain) sequence with its context. Serum thyroxine and TRAb, along with clinical symptoms, thyroid ultrasound and orbital computed tomography, were what diagnosis relied on. This entry comes from a study of Graves' ophthalmopathy and Graves' hyperthyroidism. Beta-chain TCR CDR3 regions were amplified from RNA transcripts. HTBI primers served in a first-round RT-PCR, which a second-round multiplex PCR followed. TCRdb re-called the multiplex PCR reads with MiXCR, one entry per CDR3 protein. Of approximately 160,000 distinct CDR3 sequences in the sample, 39% were seen once. The germline V gene encodes CDR1 KGHDR and CDR2 SFDVKD. The V gene lost 3 bases and the J gene lost 8 bases, with 18 bases spanning the gap. The CDR3 is 15 amino acids.

The chain joins TRBV24-1 to TRBJ1-2, with D perhaps TRBD1 (5 bases). What was sequenced was peripheral blood. This sequence originates from a young man with Graves' ophthalmopathy. The CDR3 DNA sequence: TGTGCCACCAGTGATCCGGGACCCGAAAACTCGGGCTACACCTTC. Translation gives CATSDPGPENSGYTF.